The source of this TCR beta chain is a study of untreated major depressive disorder. Study findings and constraints: Compared with controls, depressed patients showed more TRBV05-01 (Vbeta 5.1) usage in CD4+ T cells.

Sequenced by immunoSEQ multiplex PCR; TCRdb stores in-frame clones only, minus some. The sample lists roughly 25,000 clones; about 90% were seen once. No major medical conditions, Axis I/II comorbidities, regular medication, or illicit drugs. With 0 bases removed from V and 6 bases from J, the gap between germline ends came to 14 bases. This CDR3 region has 15 residues. Per the germline V gene, CDR1 is ENHRY and CDR2 is SYGVKD. About this clone itself: Antigen specificity is unknown.

This TCR was recovered from a woman aged 25 to 45 with major depressive disorder. V is TRBV10-3 and J is TRBJ1-1; D may be TRBD1 (5 bases). Sequences were obtained from CD4+ T cells from PBMCs. CDR3 loop: CAISESQGKSAEAFF. Here the CDR3 DNA reads TGTGCCATCAGTGAGTCGCAGGGTAAAAGTGCTGAAGCTTTCTTT.